The 13 T cell receptor beta chains reported below all come from one sample, sequenced in a study of T cell repertoires in cytomegalovirus infection (dated by TCRdb to the late 2010s). The instrument was an Illumina HiSeq 1500. Clones were called with MiXCR by TCRdb after fastp trimmed the public reads at Q25, and only in-frame beta chains were retained. Every entry covers one CDR3 protein and lists the most common genes and DNA from its rows. Recorded for this sample are about 100,000 distinct CDR3 sequences; around 45% of them occurred a single time. About 74% of the sample is taken by the ten largest. These receptors are not linked to any known antigen. The sample's treatment or condition label, decoded: in vitro stimulation with specific CMV peptide epitopes to enrich CMV-specific T cells. Sequenced here: CD8+ T cells from cultured PBMCs, sampled from culture after CMV antigen stimulation. The source is a human donor in good health (CMV status not recorded). Some clones in this sample may be carry-over from other donors' samples.

This clonotype was counted only a few times. The chain links TRBV7-2 to TRBJ2-4; TRBD2 aligns across 10 bases. Germline CDR1 is SGHTA and CDR2 is FQGNSA. V lost 2 bases, J lost 3 bases, and 10 bases stayed unmatched. The CDR3 has 18 amino acids. The DNA of the CDR3 is TGTGCCAGCAGCTTAAGACCAGCGGGGGGGATGGTCAAAAACATTCAGTACTTC. Translation: CASSLRPAGGMVKNIQYF.

CDR3 region: CASSLGTGVIYEQYF. CDR3 bases: TGTGCCAGCAGCTTGGGGACAGGGGTTATATACGAGCAGTACTTC. This chain joins TRBV11-2 and TRBJ2-7; TRBD1 matches 10 bases. The germline CDR1 and CDR2 sequences are SGHAT and FQNNGV. This CDR3 contains 15 residues. The V segment lost 3 bases and the J segment 4 bases; nucleotides outside the gene matches: 6.

This clonotype has only a few counts. The chain is built from TRBV6-5 and TRBJ2-7, with TRBD1 matching over 8 bases. CDR1 and CDR2 from the germline V gene are MNHEY and SVGAGI. The J segment lost 0 bases and the V segment lost 4 bases, leaving 8 bases of the junction unmatched. The CDR3 has 16 residues. The CDR3 loop is CASSFSGTGFSYEQYF. DNA of the CDR3: TGTGCCAGCAGTTTTTCCGGGACAGGCTTCTCCTACGAGCAGTACTTC.

This clonotype has a handful of counts. The rearrangement links TRBV20-1 to TRBJ1-5; 7 nucleotides agree with TRBD1. The V and J ends lost 0 bases and 4 bases, in that order; junction bases with no gene match: 9. The CDR3 is 16 residues long. The V gene's germline CDR1 is DFQATT and CDR2 SNEGSKA (reference sequence). The CDR3 region has the DNA TGCAGTGCTAGAGATCAAGGCCGGGACAGAAATCAGCCCCAGCATTTT. It is translated as CSARDQGRDRNQPQHF.

Many counts were recorded for this clonotype. The genes are TRBV6-6 and TRBJ1-1, with D maybe TRBD1 (5 bases). This CDR3 contains 19 residues. The V gene lost 6 bases and the J gene lost 10 bases, with 36 bases spanning the gap. CDR1 is MNHNY and CDR2 is SVGAGI in the germline V gene (reference sequence). CDR3 region: CASRSFMDTDTINAGSAFF. The CDR3 DNA sequence: TGTGCCAGCAGGTCTTTTATGGACACCGACACAATCAATGCGGGGTCAGCTTTCTTT.

This clonotype has more than one count but fewer than ten. This sequence joins TRBV3-1 and TRBJ2-3; possibly TRBD2 for D (6 bases). CDR3 length equals 16 residues. CDR1 LGHDT and CDR2 YNNKEL come from the germline V gene (reference sequence). V lost 0 bases and J 0 bases, leaving 10 bases between the germline ends. CDR3 sequence: CASSQDGGASTDTQYF. The CDR3 nucleotides are TGTGCCAGCAGCCAAGATGGCGGGGCTAGCACAGATACGCAGTATTTT.

The CDR3 is CASSLGGGPSGANVLTF. Here the CDR3 DNA reads TGTGCCAGCAGTTTAGGGGGGGGACCCTCTGGGGCCAACGTCCTGACTTTC. The V call is TRBV27, the J call TRBJ2-6, with TRBD2 identical over 7 bases. Germline V gives CDR1 MNHEY, CDR2 SMNVEV (reference sequence). The CDR3 consists of 17 residues. V dropped 2 bases and J dropped 0; count of bases not matched to a gene: 4.

The rearrangement links TRBV6-8 to TRBJ2-2, with TRBD2 matching 8 bases. In germline, CDR1 is MNHGY, CDR2 SAAAGT. With 4 bases clipped from V and 4 bases from J, the junction kept 8 bases outside the gene matches. This CDR3 has 16 residues. Here the CDR3 DNA reads TGTGCCAGCAGTTCGTCGGCGGGGGGCGTCACCGGGGAGCTGTTTTTT. Amino acid sequence: CASSSSAGGVTGELFF.

The rearrangement links TRBV27 to TRBJ2-1; 9 bases agree with TRBD1. The V and J ends lost 2 bases and 0 bases, in that order; junction bases with no gene match: 11. The CDR3 sequence is 19 residues long. Germline V lookup: CDR1 MNHEY, CDR2 SMNVEV (reference sequence). The CDR3 sequence is CASSLTGGLRGNSYNEQFF. The CDR3 DNA is TGTGCCAGCAGTTTAACAGGGGGCTTGCGGGGAAACTCCTACAATGAGCAGTTCTTC.

There are a few counts of this clonotype. The gene calls are TRBV20-1 and TRBJ1-5, with 8 bases matching TRBD1. The CDR3 sequence is 17 residues long. CDR1 and CDR2 from the germline V gene are DFQATT and SNEGSKA (reference sequence). J lost 2 bases, V lost 0 bases, and 9 bases had no gene match. The DNA for the CDR3 is TGCAGTGCTAGAGATCTCTTACAGGGGGTCGGCAATCAGCCCCAGCATTTT. This codes for CSARDLLQGVGNQPQHF.

This chain uses TRBV28 with TRBJ1-2; 9 bases are shared with TRBD1. Germline CDR1 and CDR2: MDHEN and SYDVKM. Trimming removed 4 bases from V and 8 bases from J; junction bases left unmatched: 8. CDR3 length equals 14 residues. CDR3 sequence: CASSSPDRGRGYTF. The CDR3 nucleotides read TGTGCCAGCAGTTCTCCGGACAGGGGCAGGGGCTACACCTTC.

This clonotype has at least ten counts. This rearrangement joins TRBV7-6 to TRBJ2-1, with D tentatively TRBD2 (6 bases). V gave up 5 bases and J gave up 8 bases, with 22 bases separating them. CDR3 size: 16 residues. Germline V lookup: CDR1 SGHVS, CDR2 FNYEAQ. The CDR3 DNA is TGTGCCAGCAGCGCCCTCCCGGGACGTCCGGGGGATGAGCAGTTCTTC. Amino acids: CASSALPGRPGDEQFF. The full variable domain, rest sourced from reference TRBV7-6 and TRBJ2-1, is GAGVSQSPRYKVTKRGQDVALRCDPISGHVSLYWYRQALGQGPEFLTYFNYEAQQDKSGLPNDRFSAERPEGSISTLTIQRTEQRDSAMYRCASSALPGRPGDEQFFGPGTRLTVL.

The gene calls are TRBV27 and TRBJ2-7, with D perhaps given as TRBD1 or TRBD2 (5 bases each). The CDR3 is made up of 12 amino acids. V was trimmed by 8 bases and J by 2 bases, leaving 10 bases between them. Germline-derived CDR1 and CDR2 are MNHEY and SMNVEV (reference sequence). CDR3 nucleotide sequence: TGTGCCAGCCTCGGGACGGCCTACGAGCAGTACTTC. Amino acid sequence: CASLGTAYEQYF.